Listed here are 20 T cell receptor beta chains from one sample, sequenced in a study of beta chain features in type 1 diabetes. Study-level points and caveats: TCRB CDR3s were moderately but significantly shorter in Type 1 diabetes patients in all four CD4+ subsets.

The antigens these receptors bind are not known. TCRB transcripts that were expressed got sequenced, as all of the isolated RNA had been reverse transcribed. The method was immunoSEQ multiplex PCR; TCRdb's version includes in-frame clones alone and lacks a portion of them. The table lists 250,000 to 350,000 clones, approximately 14% of them singletons. What was sequenced was naive CD4+ T cells from blood. Source of these receptors: a man aged 30 to 45 with type 1 diabetes.

Written as DNA, the CDR3 is TGTGCCAGCAGTTACGTTGGAGGAATGGCCGAGCAGTACTTC. Translation: CASSYVGGMAEQYF. The V call is TRBV6-5, the J call TRBJ2-7; a possible D gene is TRBD2 (5 bases). This CDR3 contains 14 residues. CDR1 is MNHEY and CDR2 is SVGAGI in the germline V gene. Trimming shortened V by 2 bases and J by 6 bases, and 14 bases separated the two germline ends.

The sample holds a few counts of this clone. The V and J genes are TRBV29-1 and TRBJ2-5; TRBD2 might be the D (9 bases). Germline CDR1 and CDR2: SQVTM and ANQGSEA. The ends were cut back, 7 bases at V and 5 bases at J, with 20 bases in the middle. The CDR3 has 14 residues. In DNA, the CDR3 is TGCAGCGGATCTAGCGGGACAGGCAGGGAGACCCAGTACTTC. Translated, it gives CSGSSGTGRETQYF.

The V and J genes are TRBV18 and TRBJ1-1; D is unclear. The V end lost 4 bases, the J end lost 7 bases, and 13 bases lay between the germline ends. The CDR3 covers 13 residues. Germline CDR1 is KGHSH and CDR2 is LQKENI. CDR3 amino acids: CASSRSEAGEAFF. In DNA form, the CDR3 reads TGTGCCAGCTCACGGAGTGAGGCGGGTGAAGCTTTCTTT.

This clone was counted a few times. The chain links TRBV28 to TRBJ2-1, with 9 positions matching TRBD2. The germline CDR1 and CDR2 sequences are MDHEN and SYDVKM. Germline trimming cut 6 bases from V and 9 bases from J; bases unmatched to any gene: 15. The CDR3 runs to 16 residues. CDR3 region: CASSVAGVLRSGEQFF. DNA of the CDR3: TGTGCCAGCAGCGTAGCGGGAGTTCTCCGGTCGGGTGAGCAGTTCTTC. Looking up the rest from reference TRBV28 and TRBJ2-1 gives the full variable domain: DVKVTQSSRYLVKRTGEKVFLECVQDMDHENMFWYRQDPGLGLRLIYFSYDVKMKEKGDIPEGYSVSREKKERFSLILESASTNQTSMYLCASSVAGVLRSGEQFFGPGTRLTVL.

This clone is a singleton in its sample. The V call is TRBV7-9, the J call TRBJ2-1, with D unclear. The V and J ends lost 3 bases and 8 bases respectively, with 5 bases between them. The CDR3 extends over 11 amino acids. Germline V lookup: CDR1 SEHNR, CDR2 FQNEAQ (reference sequence). The chain's CDR3 is CASSLLDEQFF. CDR3 in DNA: TGTGCCAGCAGCTTGCTAGATGAGCAGTTCTTC.

The V and J genes are TRBV28 and TRBJ2-1; 12 bases line up with TRBD2. Trimming at V came to 3 bases and at J to 9 bases, leaving 6 bases not matched to a gene. Germline V gene data show CDR1 as MDHEN and CDR2 as SYDVKM. This CDR3 region has 15 residues. The CDR3, as DNA: TGTGCCAGCAGTTTCGCCTCTAGCGGGAGGGGTGAGCAGTTCTTC. Translating gives CASSFASSGRGEQFF.

The chain has TRBV5-4 and TRBJ2-1, with 11 nucleotides matching TRBD2. CDR1 and CDR2 from the germline V gene are SGHNT and YYREEE (reference sequence). The ends lost 3 bases at V and 7 bases at J; junction bases unmatched: 6. This CDR3 is 15 amino acids long. Written as DNA, the CDR3 is TGTGCCAGCAGCTCGACTAGCGGGGCAGGTAATGAGCAGTTCTTC. Its translation: CASSSTSGAGNEQFF.

The genes are TRBV28 and TRBJ2-7, with a possible D match to TRBD1 (6 bases). V lost 6 bases, J lost 3 bases, and 12 bases lay in between. Germline CDR1 reads MDHEN; CDR2 reads SYDVKM. This CDR3 has 13 residues. The CDR3 is CASRTTGNYEQYF. The CDR3, as DNA: TGTGCCAGCAGGACCACAGGGAACTACGAGCAGTACTTC.

The chain links TRBV14 to TRBJ1-5, with unresolved D. CDR3 length: 13 amino acids. V was clipped by 3 bases and J by 0 bases, with 3 bases between them. CDR1 SGHDN and CDR2 FVKESK come from the germline V gene. The CDR3 reads CASSQRSNQPQHF. CDR3 bases: TGTGCCAGCAGCCAGCGTAGCAATCAGCCCCAGCATTTT.

This clone was seen a handful of times. The rearrangement joins TRBV7-2 to TRBJ2-5; possible D gene TRBD1, 6 bases. The CDR3 is 14 amino acids. V was clipped by 3 bases and J by 5 bases, with 13 bases between them. Germline assignment: CDR1 SGHTA and CDR2 FQGNSA. The CDR3 is CASSFLGAWETQYF. CDR3 nucleotides: TGTGCCAGCAGCTTCTTGGGGGCATGGGAGACCCAGTACTTC.

This clone was found a few times. The chain recombines TRBV7-3 with TRBJ2-2; 8 bases are a match to TRBD1. Germline V gene sequence: CDR1 SGHTA, CDR2 FQGTGA. There are 14 residues in the CDR3. Trimming took 5 bases from V and 2 from J; bases not matched to a gene: 1. This chain's CDR3 is CASSGQGNTGELFF. The CDR3, as DNA: TGTGCCAGCAGCGGACAGGGAAACACCGGGGAGCTGTTTTTT.

This clone has only a few counts. CDR3 DNA sequence: TGTGCCAGCAGCCGGCTAGCGACCCCGGAGTACGAGCAGTACTTC. Its protein product is CASSRLATPEYEQYF. The chain couples TRBV7-3 to TRBJ2-7; D might be TRBD2 (6 bases). V was shortened by 5 bases and J by 4 bases, with 18 bases between the two germline ends. This CDR3 spans 15 amino acids. Germline V gene data show CDR1 as SGHTA and CDR2 as FQGTGA.

The table lists this clone with a few counts. The CDR3 DNA is TGTGCCAGCAGGTCGACAGGGGCCACTGAAGCTTTCTTT. Residues: CASRSTGATEAFF. The rearrangement joins TRBV6-5 to TRBJ1-1, with TRBD1 identical over 8 bases. Germline loops: CDR1 MNHEY, CDR2 SVGAGI. CDR3 length: 13 residues. V shed 6 bases and J 4 bases; nucleotides not matched to a gene: 4.

The chain recombines TRBV7-3 with TRBJ2-2; D is unresolved. In germline, CDR1 is SGHTA, CDR2 FQGTGA. The CDR3 spans 16 residues. Trimming removed 5 bases from V and 2 bases from J, with 15 bases in between. CDR3 protein: CASSAFQSPNTGELFF. CDR3 sequence (DNA): TGTGCCAGCAGCGCGTTTCAATCACCCAACACCGGGGAGCTGTTTTTT. The full variable domain, with the rest looked up from reference TRBV7-3 and TRBJ2-2, is GAGVSQTPSNKVTEKGKYVELRCDPISGHTALYWYRQSLGQGPEFLIYFQGTGAADDSGLPNDRFFAVRPEGSVSTLKIQRTERGDSAVYLCASSAFQSPNTGELFFGEGSRLTVL.

The chain employs TRBV4-1 and TRBJ1-5, with a tentative D call TRBD1 (5 bases). This CDR3 is 16 amino acids long. The V gene's germline CDR1 is MGHRA and CDR2 YSYEKL. The germline V and J ends were trimmed by 1 base and 11 bases, with 21 bases remaining between them. CDR3 loop: CASSQAGTLNREAQHF. CDR3 in DNA: TGCGCCAGCAGCCAAGCCGGGACCCTCAATCGGGAGGCCCAGCATTTT.

CDR3 DNA sequence: TGTGCCAGCTCACCGGGTCCACAGGGAGAGCAGTTCTTC. The encoded protein is CASSPGPQGEQFF. The V gene is TRBV18, the J gene TRBJ2-1; weak D call: TRBD1 (6 bases). The CDR3 has 13 residues. The V gene's germline CDR1 is KGHSH and CDR2 LQKENI. V was pared by 3 bases and J by 10 bases, with 13 bases between.

This clone was counted a few times. J is TRBJ1-5 and V is TRBV27, with 9 nucleotides matching TRBD1. J lost 7 bases, V lost 6 bases, and 13 bases had no gene match. This CDR3 is built from 16 residues. CDR1 is MNHEY, CDR2 SMNVEV, per germline (reference sequence). DNA of the CDR3: TGTGCCAGCAGCCCCTGGGACAGGGTATCGGTGCAGCCCCAGCATTTT. Translating it yields CASSPWDRVSVQPQHF.

This chain joins TRBV6-6 and TRBJ2-7; 9 nucleotides line up with TRBD2. J was trimmed by 1 base and V by 6 bases; bases with no gene match: 4. This CDR3 is 14 amino acids long. Per germline, CDR1 MNHNY and CDR2 SVGAGI (reference sequence). For the CDR3, the DNA is TGTGCCAGCAGGACTAGCGGCACGTCCTACGAGCAGTACTTC. Translating it yields CASRTSGTSYEQYF.

This clone was detected a few times. V and J are TRBV27 and TRBJ1-2; D unresolved. The CDR3 has 15 amino acids. The ends were cut back, 7 bases at V and 4 bases at J, with 19 bases in the middle. Germline CDR1 reads MNHEY; CDR2 reads SMNVEV (reference sequence). The CDR3 reads CASNRSLYPGYGYTF. Here the CDR3 DNA reads TGTGCCAGCAACCGGAGCCTCTACCCGGGCTATGGCTACACCTTC.

This clone has more than one count but fewer than ten. The V gene is TRBV18, the J gene TRBJ2-7; a possible D gene is TRBD1 (5 bases). The CDR3 covers 14 residues. V lost 3 bases to trimming and J lost 6 bases, with 15 bases between them. CDR1 is KGHSH and CDR2 is LQKENI in the germline V gene. The CDR3 sequence is CASSPRAQGVEQYF. CDR3 bases: TGTGCCAGCTCACCCCGGGCCCAAGGGGTCGAGCAGTACTTC. The full variable domain, its missing parts supplied by reference TRBV18 and TRBJ2-7, is NAGVMQNPRHLVRRRGQEARLRCSPMKGHSHVYWYRQLPEEGLKFMVYLQKENIIDESGMPKERFSAEFPKEGPSILRIQQVVRGDSAAYFCASSPRAQGVEQYFGPGTRLTVT.